Listed below are T cell receptor beta chains from one sample, sequenced in a study of beta chain features in type 1 diabetes. TCRdb keeps only in-frame clones here, not all; method: immunoSEQ multiplex PCR. The sample holds some 250,000 clones, roughly a tenth seen once. What was sequenced was naive CD4+ T cells from blood. The source of these receptors is a man aged 25 to 40 with type 1 diabetes. The CDR3 runs from the conserved cysteine through the conserved F or W. The order of the fields is V gene, J gene, D gene, clone size, CDR3 protein, CDR3 DNA. D genes are given only for firm matches. Clone size appears in some rows only: once, few, many, or a class for an expanded clone.

v_call: TRBV30; j_call: TRBJ1-5; d_call: .; clone_size: few; cdr3_aa: CAWSGTGSDQPQHF; cdr3_nt: TGTGCCTGGAGTGGAACAGGGTCTGATCAGCCCCAGCATTTT
v_call: TRBV5-1; j_call: TRBJ1-2; d_call: .; clone_size: few; cdr3_aa: CASSLVGRSGYGYTF; cdr3_nt: TGCGCCAGCAGCTTGGTTGGCCGAAGCGGCTATGGCTACACCTTC
v_call: TRBV7-3; j_call: TRBJ1-6; d_call: TRBD1; clone_size: .; cdr3_aa: CASSLTGQGNSPLHF; cdr3_nt: TGTGCCAGCAGCTTAACGGGACAGGGGAATTCACCCCTCCACTTT
v_call: TRBV5-4; j_call: TRBJ2-3; d_call: TRBD1; clone_size: few; cdr3_aa: CASSLSPGTASTDTQYF; cdr3_nt: TGTGCCAGCAGCTTGTCCCCCGGGACAGCTAGCACAGATACGCAGTATTTT
v_call: TRBV5-6; j_call: TRBJ1-6; d_call: .; clone_size: .; cdr3_aa: CASSLTYSTLHF; cdr3_nt: TGTGCCAGCAGCTTGACCTACAGCACCCTCCACTTT
v_call: TRBV1; j_call: TRBJ1-1; d_call: .; clone_size: few; cdr3_aa: CTSSQADREAFF; cdr3_nt: TGCACCAGCAGCCAAGCGGACAGGGAAGCTTTCTTT
v_call: TRBV4-3; j_call: TRBJ1-6; d_call: TRBD1; clone_size: .; cdr3_aa: CASSRVTRDRGQSPLHF; cdr3_nt: TGCGCCAGCAGCCGAGTAACCCGGGACAGGGGGCAATCACCCCTCCACTTT
v_call: TRBV7-9; j_call: TRBJ1-2; d_call: .; clone_size: .; cdr3_aa: CASSTGQLNYGYTF; cdr3_nt: TGTGCCAGCAGCACAGGACAGCTTAACTATGGCTACACCTTC
v_call: TRBV7-3; j_call: TRBJ2-1; d_call: .; clone_size: few; cdr3_aa: CASSLGGTVYNEQFF; cdr3_nt: TGTGCCAGCAGCTTAGGCGGGACTGTTTACAATGAGCAGTTCTTC
v_call: TRBV5-8; j_call: TRBJ1-5; d_call: TRBD1; clone_size: .; cdr3_aa: CASSSTGTGVNQPQHF; cdr3_nt: TGTGCCAGCAGCTCCACCGGGACAGGGGTAAATCAGCCCCAGCATTTT
v_call: TRBV29-1; j_call: TRBJ2-5; d_call: .; clone_size: few; cdr3_aa: CSVEDYGPGETQYF; cdr3_nt: TGCAGCGTTGAAGATTACGGACCAGGGGAGACCCAGTACTTC
v_call: TRBV2; j_call: TRBJ1-2; d_call: TRBD1; clone_size: .; cdr3_aa: CASSATGSGYTF; cdr3_nt: TGTGCCAGCAGTGCGACAGGGTCCGGCTACACCTTC
v_call: TRBV18; j_call: TRBJ2-1; d_call: TRBD1; clone_size: .; cdr3_aa: CASSPLGQGYNEQFF; cdr3_nt: TGTGCCAGCTCACCTCTGGGACAGGGCTACAATGAGCAGTTCTTC
v_call: TRBV29-1; j_call: TRBJ2-3; d_call: TRBD2; clone_size: few; cdr3_aa: CSGGRGPTDTQYF; cdr3_nt: TGCAGCGGGGGGAGGGGACCCACAGATACGCAGTATTTT
v_call: TRBV18; j_call: TRBJ2-3; d_call: TRBD1; clone_size: .; cdr3_aa: CASSGTGSTDTQYF; cdr3_nt: TGTGCCAGCTCGGGGACAGGTAGCACAGATACGCAGTATTTT
v_call: TRBV29-1; j_call: TRBJ1-4; d_call: .; clone_size: .; cdr3_aa: CSVGRGHGEGKLFF; cdr3_nt: TGCAGCGTCGGGAGGGGACACGGAGAAGGAAAACTGTTTTTT
v_call: TRBV28; j_call: TRBJ1-2; d_call: TRBD1; clone_size: .; cdr3_aa: CASRPDRDYGYTF; cdr3_nt: TGTGCCAGCAGACCTGACAGGGACTATGGCTACACCTTC
v_call: TRBV5-1; j_call: TRBJ2-1; d_call: .; clone_size: .; cdr3_aa: CASSLAGIGRNEQFF; cdr3_nt: TGCGCCAGCAGCTTGGCAGGGATTGGTAGAAATGAGCAGTTCTTC
v_call: TRBV29-1; j_call: TRBJ1-1; d_call: .; clone_size: .; cdr3_aa: CSVGRLLLTEAFF; cdr3_nt: TGCAGCGTTGGCAGACTTCTGCTGACTGAAGCTTTCTTT
v_call: TRBV5-4; j_call: TRBJ2-5; d_call: .; clone_size: .; cdr3_aa: CASRGQNQETQYF; cdr3_nt: TGTGCCAGCAGGGGGCAGAACCAAGAGACCCAGTACTTC
v_call: TRBV5-1; j_call: TRBJ2-5; d_call: .; clone_size: few; cdr3_aa: CASRPSVSRQEEYF; cdr3_nt: TGCGCCAGCCGCCCCTCAGTATCCCGCCAGGAGGAGTACTTC
v_call: TRBV5-1; j_call: TRBJ2-7; d_call: TRBD2; clone_size: .; cdr3_aa: CASSPGRVMAYEQYF; cdr3_nt: TGCGCCAGCAGCCCGGGGAGGGTTATGGCCTACGAGCAGTACTTC
v_call: TRBV7-9; j_call: TRBJ2-5; d_call: TRBD2; clone_size: .; cdr3_aa: CASSLGLTQETQYF; cdr3_nt: TGTGCCAGCAGCTTGGGACTAACCCAAGAGACCCAGTACTTC
v_call: TRBV21-1; j_call: TRBJ2-7; d_call: .; clone_size: .; cdr3_aa: CASSLTIGDRSFYEQYF; cdr3_nt: TGTGCCAGCAGCCTGACCATCGGGGACAGGTCATTCTACGAGCAGTACTTC
v_call: TRBV7-2; j_call: TRBJ2-7; d_call: TRBD2; clone_size: .; cdr3_aa: CASSLGPGTSGYEQYF; cdr3_nt: TGTGCCAGCAGCTTAGGCCCGGGGACTAGCGGCTACGAGCAGTACTTC
v_call: TRBV7-9; j_call: TRBJ2-2; d_call: TRBD1; clone_size: few; cdr3_aa: CASSTGTGNTGELFF; cdr3_nt: TGTGCCAGCAGCACCGGGACAGGGAACACCGGGGAGCTGTTTTTT
v_call: TRBV29-1; j_call: TRBJ2-1; d_call: .; clone_size: few; cdr3_aa: CSVRGISYNEQFF; cdr3_nt: TGCAGCGTTCGGGGGATCTCCTACAATGAGCAGTTCTTC
v_call: TRBV29-1; j_call: TRBJ2-7; d_call: .; clone_size: .; cdr3_aa: CSVRRTTSYEQYF; cdr3_nt: TGCAGCGTTAGGAGGACTACTTCCTACGAGCAGTACTTC
v_call: TRBV7-2; j_call: TRBJ1-1; d_call: .; clone_size: .; cdr3_aa: CASSTTTGGTEAFF; cdr3_nt: TGTGCCAGCAGCACTACGACAGGCGGAACTGAAGCTTTCTTT
v_call: TRBV29-1; j_call: TRBJ2-2; d_call: TRBD2; clone_size: few; cdr3_aa: CSAGGGITGELFF; cdr3_nt: TGCAGCGCCGGGGGGGGGATAACCGGGGAGCTGTTTTTT
v_call: TRBV5-1; j_call: TRBJ1-1; d_call: TRBD1; clone_size: .; cdr3_aa: CASSPRTGVTEAFF; cdr3_nt: TGCGCCAGCAGCCCCCGGACAGGGGTGACTGAAGCTTTCTTT
v_call: TRBV9; j_call: TRBJ2-7; d_call: .; clone_size: .; cdr3_aa: CASSVGHSRKQYF; cdr3_nt: TGTGCCAGCAGCGTAGGGCACAGCCGCAAGCAGTACTTC
v_call: TRBV5-1; j_call: TRBJ2-5; d_call: TRBD2; clone_size: .; cdr3_aa: CASSFMITSGQETQYF; cdr3_nt: TGCGCCAGCAGCTTTATGATCACTAGCGGTCAAGAGACCCAGTACTTC
v_call: TRBV6-6; j_call: TRBJ2-7; d_call: .; clone_size: .; cdr3_aa: CASSYSRSSYEQYF; cdr3_nt: TGTGCCAGCAGTTACTCCAGGTCCTCCTACGAGCAGTACTTC
v_call: TRBV5-1; j_call: TRBJ2-3; d_call: .; clone_size: few; cdr3_aa: CATSVGLTAGDTQYF; cdr3_nt: TGCGCCACTTCGGTCGGTCTGACGGCGGGAGATACGCAGTATTTT
v_call: TRBV18; j_call: TRBJ2-1; d_call: TRBD1; clone_size: .; cdr3_aa: CASSPDRGGHSYNEQFF; cdr3_nt: TGTGCCAGCTCACCCGACAGGGGGGGACACTCCTACAATGAGCAGTTCTTC
v_call: TRBV29-1; j_call: TRBJ1-5; d_call: .; clone_size: .; cdr3_aa: CSVVIQGIDQPQHF; cdr3_nt: TGCAGCGTTGTCATCCAGGGGATCGATCAGCCCCAGCATTTT
v_call: TRBV7-9; j_call: TRBJ2-3; d_call: .; clone_size: few; cdr3_aa: CASSEVGWGTDTQYF; cdr3_nt: TGTGCCAGCAGCGAGGTTGGGTGGGGCACAGATACGCAGTATTTT
v_call: TRBV29-1; j_call: TRBJ2-3; d_call: TRBD1; clone_size: .; cdr3_aa: CSAQPGQAADTQYF; cdr3_nt: TGCAGCGCCCAGCCGGGACAGGCGGCAGATACGCAGTATTTT
v_call: TRBV4-3; j_call: TRBJ2-5; d_call: .; clone_size: .; cdr3_aa: CASSQIGGLSQETQYF; cdr3_nt: TGCGCCAGCAGCCAAATCGGGGGGCTATCCCAAGAGACCCAGTACTTC
v_call: TRBV4-2; j_call: TRBJ1-2; d_call: .; clone_size: .; cdr3_aa: CASTSGGGPGYGYTF; cdr3_nt: TGTGCCAGCACGTCCGGGGGGGGGCCGGGGTATGGCTACACCTTC
v_call: TRBV30; j_call: TRBJ2-3; d_call: TRBD1; clone_size: few; cdr3_aa: CAWSVFGQGRTDTQYF; cdr3_nt: TGTGCCTGGAGTGTATTTGGACAGGGGAGGACAGATACGCAGTATTTT
v_call: TRBV19; j_call: TRBJ1-1; d_call: TRBD1; clone_size: .; cdr3_aa: CASRLDRGSAAAFF; cdr3_nt: TGTGCCAGTAGGCTGGACAGGGGGTCAGCGGCGGCTTTCTTT
v_call: TRBV20-1; j_call: TRBJ1-6; d_call: .; clone_size: .; cdr3_aa: CSASGGPNLHF; cdr3_nt: TGCAGTGCTAGTGGCGGCCCCAACCTCCACTTT
v_call: TRBV5-6; j_call: TRBJ2-3; d_call: .; clone_size: few; cdr3_aa: CASSFRIRGNTQYF; cdr3_nt: TGTGCCAGCAGCTTTAGGATTAGAGGGAATACGCAGTATTTT
v_call: TRBV29-1; j_call: TRBJ1-2; d_call: .; clone_size: .; cdr3_aa: CSTDRIGYGYTF; cdr3_nt: TGCAGCACCGACAGGATCGGCTATGGCTACACCTTC
v_call: TRBV6-5; j_call: TRBJ1-6; d_call: TRBD1; clone_size: .; cdr3_aa: CASSYSGQGSSPLHF; cdr3_nt: TGTGCCAGCAGTTACTCTGGACAGGGGAGCTCACCCCTCCACTTT
v_call: TRBV30; j_call: TRBJ2-1; d_call: .; clone_size: few; cdr3_aa: CASTRDLGSYNEQFF; cdr3_nt: TGTGCCTCGACTAGGGACTTAGGCTCCTACAATGAGCAGTTCTTC
v_call: TRBV7-3; j_call: TRBJ2-1; d_call: TRBD2; clone_size: .; cdr3_aa: CASSLTSGGDNEQFF; cdr3_nt: TGTGCCAGCAGCTTAACTAGCGGGGGGGACAATGAGCAGTTCTTC
v_call: TRBV29-1; j_call: TRBJ1-2; d_call: .; clone_size: few; cdr3_aa: CSVEDVSRYGYTF; cdr3_nt: TGCAGCGTTGAAGATGTTTCGCGCTATGGCTACACCTTC
v_call: TRBV5-1; j_call: TRBJ1-3; d_call: .; clone_size: .; cdr3_aa: CASSLWGQLSGNTIYF; cdr3_nt: TGCGCCAGCAGCTTGTGGGGACAACTCTCTGGAAACACCATATATTTT
v_call: TRBV7-9; j_call: TRBJ2-5; d_call: TRBD1; clone_size: .; cdr3_aa: CASSLGQIETQYF; cdr3_nt: TGTGCCAGCAGCTTGGGACAGATAGAGACCCAGTACTTC